This record covers a single T cell receptor (beta chain). The CDR3 loop spans 11 amino acids. With V trimmed by 6 bases and J by 5 bases, 0 bases remained unmatched. CDR1 is LNHDA, CDR2 SQIVND, per germline (reference sequence). Study processing details: Estimation of nucleated cell counts was performed using reference gene primer amplification. Profiling relied on immunoSEQ multiplex PCR, and the TCRdb table lists in-frame clones only, not all of them. V, J and clone size are taken as reported in that table, and D and trimming were inferred from the DNA itself. The data hold 110,000 or so clones, with 85% observed a single time. The sample belongs to a study of blood T cell repertoires in COVID-19. Study context: The study drew acute and convalescent COVID-19 samples from the United States, Italy and Spain. The analysed material was cDNA or gDNA that came from T cells, B-cell-depleted T cells, or PBMCs.

The V and J genes are TRBV19 and TRBJ2-5; TRBD2 matches at 7 bases. Sequenced input: peripheral blood. The receptor comes from a human donor in a cohort sampled during active COVID-19. CDR3 residues: CASRRGETQYF. CDR3 DNA sequence: TGTGCCAGTAGGCGGGGGGAGACCCAGTACTTC.